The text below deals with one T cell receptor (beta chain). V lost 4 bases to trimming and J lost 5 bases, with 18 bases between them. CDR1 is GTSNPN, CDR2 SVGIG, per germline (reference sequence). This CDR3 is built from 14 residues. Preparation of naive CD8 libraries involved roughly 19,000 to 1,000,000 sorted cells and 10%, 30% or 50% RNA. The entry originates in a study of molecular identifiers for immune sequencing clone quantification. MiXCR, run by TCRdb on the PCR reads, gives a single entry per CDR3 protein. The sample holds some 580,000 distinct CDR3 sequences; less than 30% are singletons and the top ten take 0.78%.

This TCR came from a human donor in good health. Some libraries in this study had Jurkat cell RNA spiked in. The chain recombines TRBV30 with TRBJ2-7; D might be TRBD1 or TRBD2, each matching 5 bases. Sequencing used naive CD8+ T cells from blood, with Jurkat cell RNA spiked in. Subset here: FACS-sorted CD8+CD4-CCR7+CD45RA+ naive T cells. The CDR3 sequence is CAWTEGRSLHEQYF. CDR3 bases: TGTGCCTGGACCGAGGGACGTTCTCTGCACGAGCAGTACTTC.